The subject of this entry is one TCR beta chain. Its target is unknown. This specimen comes from a study of OX40 agonist ivuxolimab in advanced cancers. Study results and limitations: Expanded clones were, on average, more numerous among CD8+ T cells than CD4+.

V was clipped by 1 base and J by 4 bases; unmatched bases: 6. The CDR3 spans 15 residues. CDR1 SGHVS and CDR2 FNYEAQ come from the germline V gene. Blood sampling took place at baseline, cycle 4 day 1, and cycle 7 day 1. The assay was immunoSEQ multiplex PCR, and TCRdb's table has in-frame clones only and misses some. The repertoire holds approximately 49,000 clones, approximately 80% seen once, with roughly 25% in the top ten. The specimen was CD4+ or CD8+ T cells sorted from blood, collected in a trial of the OX40 agonist ivuxolimab. The clonotype was recovered from an adult with an advanced solid tumor such as melanoma, head and neck, liver or kidney cancer. The V and J genes are TRBV7-6 and TRBJ2-5; 7 nucleotides agree with TRBD1. The DNA for the CDR3 is TGTGCCAGCAGCTTAGTAGGGACAGAGGGAGAGACCCAGTACTTC. This codes for CASSLVGTEGETQYF.